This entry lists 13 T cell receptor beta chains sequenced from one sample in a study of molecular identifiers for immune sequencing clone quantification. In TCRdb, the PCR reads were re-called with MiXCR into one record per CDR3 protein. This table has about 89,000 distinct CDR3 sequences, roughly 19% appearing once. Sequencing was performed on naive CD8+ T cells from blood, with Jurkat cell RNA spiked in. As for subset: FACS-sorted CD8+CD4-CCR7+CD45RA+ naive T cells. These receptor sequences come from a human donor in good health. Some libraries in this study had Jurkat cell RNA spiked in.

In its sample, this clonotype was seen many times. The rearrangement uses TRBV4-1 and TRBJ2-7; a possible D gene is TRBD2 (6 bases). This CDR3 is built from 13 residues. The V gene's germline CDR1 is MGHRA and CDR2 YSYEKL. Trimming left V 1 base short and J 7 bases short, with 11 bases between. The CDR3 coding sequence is TGCGCCAGCAGCCAAGTCCCCCGGGGGGAGCAGTACTTC. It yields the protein CASSQVPRGEQYF.

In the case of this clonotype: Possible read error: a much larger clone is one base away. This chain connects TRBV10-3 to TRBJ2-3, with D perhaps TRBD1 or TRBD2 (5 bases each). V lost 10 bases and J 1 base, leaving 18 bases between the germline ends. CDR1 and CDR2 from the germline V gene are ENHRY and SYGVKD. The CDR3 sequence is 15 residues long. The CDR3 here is CATKEGPQGTDTQYF. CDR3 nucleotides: TGTGCCACCAAAGAGGGTCCACAGGGCACAGATACGCAGTATTTT.

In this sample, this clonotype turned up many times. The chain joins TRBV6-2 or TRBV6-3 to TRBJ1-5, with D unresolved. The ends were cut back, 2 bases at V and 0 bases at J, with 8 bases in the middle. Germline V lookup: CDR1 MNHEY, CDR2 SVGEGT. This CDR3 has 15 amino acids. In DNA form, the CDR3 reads TGTGCCAGCAGTTACGCGTCCATTAGCAATCAGCCCCAGCATTTT. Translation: CASSYASISNQPQHF.

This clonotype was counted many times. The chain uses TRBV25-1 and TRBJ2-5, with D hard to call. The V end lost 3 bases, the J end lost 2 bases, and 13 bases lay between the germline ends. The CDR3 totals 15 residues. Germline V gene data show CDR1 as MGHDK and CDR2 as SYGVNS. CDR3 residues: CASSDPRKTQETQYF. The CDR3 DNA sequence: TGTGCCAGCAGTGACCCTAGAAAGACACAAGAGACCCAGTACTTC.

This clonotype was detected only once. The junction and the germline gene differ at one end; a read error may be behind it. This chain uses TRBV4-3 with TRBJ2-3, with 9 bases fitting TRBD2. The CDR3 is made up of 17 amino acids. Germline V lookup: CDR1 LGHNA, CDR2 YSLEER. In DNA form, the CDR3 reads TGCGCCAGCAGCGTTGGTAGCGGGAGATCTAGCACAGATACGCGGTATTTT. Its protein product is CASSVGSGRSSTDTRYF.

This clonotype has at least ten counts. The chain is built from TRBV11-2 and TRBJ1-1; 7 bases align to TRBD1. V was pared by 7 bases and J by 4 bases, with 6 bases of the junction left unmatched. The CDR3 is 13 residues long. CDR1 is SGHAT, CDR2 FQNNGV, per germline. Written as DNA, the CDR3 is TGTGCCAGCACCGACAGGGAGGGCACTGAAGCTTTCTTT. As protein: CASTDREGTEAFF.

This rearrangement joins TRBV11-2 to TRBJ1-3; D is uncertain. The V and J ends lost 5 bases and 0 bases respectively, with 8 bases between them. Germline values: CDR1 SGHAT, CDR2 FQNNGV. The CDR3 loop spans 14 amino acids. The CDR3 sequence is CASSQPTSGNTIYF. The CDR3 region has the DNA TGTGCCAGCAGCCAACCAACCTCTGGAAACACCATATATTTT. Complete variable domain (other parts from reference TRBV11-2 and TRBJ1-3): EAGVAQSPRYKIIEKRQSVAFWCNPISGHATLYWYQQILGQGPKLLIQFQNNGVVDDSQLPKDRFSAERLKGVDSTLKIQPAKLEDSAVYLCASSQPTSGNTIYFGEGSWLTVV.

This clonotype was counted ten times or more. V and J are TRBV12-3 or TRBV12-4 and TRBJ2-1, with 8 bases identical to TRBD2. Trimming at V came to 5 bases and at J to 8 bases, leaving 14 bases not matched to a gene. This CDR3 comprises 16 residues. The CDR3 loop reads CASSPGGVRNEDEQFF. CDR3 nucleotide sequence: TGTGCCAGCAGTCCCGGGGGGGTGAGGAATGAGGATGAGCAGTTCTTC.

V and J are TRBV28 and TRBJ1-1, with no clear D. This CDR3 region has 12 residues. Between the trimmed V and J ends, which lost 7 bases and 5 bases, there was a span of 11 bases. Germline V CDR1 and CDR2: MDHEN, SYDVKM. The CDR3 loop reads CASTLSKTEAFF. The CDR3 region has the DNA TGTGCCAGCACCTTGTCCAAAACTGAAGCTTTCTTT.

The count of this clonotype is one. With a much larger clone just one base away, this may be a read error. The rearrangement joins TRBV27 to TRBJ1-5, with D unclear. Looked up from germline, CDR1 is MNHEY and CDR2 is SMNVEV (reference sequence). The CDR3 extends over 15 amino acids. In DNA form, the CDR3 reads TGTGCCAGCAGTTTTTCTGGTTATAGCGATCAGCCCCAGCATTTT. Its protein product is CASSFSGYSDQPQHF.

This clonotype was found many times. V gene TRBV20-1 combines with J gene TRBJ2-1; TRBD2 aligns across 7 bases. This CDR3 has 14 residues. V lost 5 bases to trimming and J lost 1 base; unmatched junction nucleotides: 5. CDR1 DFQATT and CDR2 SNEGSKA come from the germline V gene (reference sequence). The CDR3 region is CSALTSVSYNEQFF. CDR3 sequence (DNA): TGCAGTGCTCTTACTAGCGTTTCCTACAATGAGCAGTTCTTC.

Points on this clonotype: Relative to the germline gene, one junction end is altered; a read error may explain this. DNA of the CDR3: TGTGTCAGCTGGGGGCGACTAGCGGGACAAGAGACCCAGTACTTC. This gives the protein CVSWGRLAGQETQYF. The V and J genes are TRBV28 and TRBJ2-5; 11 bases map to TRBD2. From germline, CDR1 is MDHEN and CDR2 SYDVKM. The CDR3 spans 15 residues.

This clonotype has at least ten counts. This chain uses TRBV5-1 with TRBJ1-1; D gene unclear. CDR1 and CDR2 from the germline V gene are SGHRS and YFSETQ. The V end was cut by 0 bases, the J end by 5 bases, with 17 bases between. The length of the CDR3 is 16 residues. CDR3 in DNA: TGCGCCAGCAGCTTGGATGGCGGACCAACTAGGACTGAAGCTTTCTTT. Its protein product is CASSLDGGPTRTEAFF.